These 6 T cell receptor beta chains share one sample of origin, sequenced in a study of cytomegalovirus exposure and HLA in healthy donors. Profiling relied on immunoSEQ multiplex PCR, and the TCRdb table lists in-frame clones only, not all of them. Altogether more than 250,000 clones are present, about 85% being singletons, with the ten largest covering approximately 1%. Sequences were obtained from PBMCs. Receptors originate from a woman aged 25-40 years in good health and CMV-seropositive.

A single count supports this clone. This sequence joins TRBV29-1 and TRBJ1-2; 7 nucleotides line up with TRBD1. Germline values: CDR1 SQVTM, CDR2 ANQGSEA. The CDR3 spans 12 residues. V lost 4 bases and J lost 3; bases outside the gene matches: 2. In DNA form, the CDR3 reads TGCAGCGTTGTAGACAGGGACTATGGCTACACCTTC. It specifies CSVVDRDYGYTF.

V and J are TRBV27 and TRBJ2-1, with D perhaps matching TRBD1 or TRBD2 (5 bases each). The CDR3 totals 20 residues. Trimming stripped 4 bases from V and 2 bases from J, with 27 bases between. Germline V gene sequence: CDR1 MNHEY, CDR2 SMNVEV (reference sequence). CDR3 bases: TGTGCCAGCAGTTCACCCTCCGGGGCCTCCCCCACGGGCACCTACAATGAGCAGTTCTTC. This gives the protein CASSSPSGASPTGTYNEQFF.

V gene TRBV28 combines with J gene TRBJ2-3, with D perhaps matching TRBD2 (7 bases). The V end was cut by 4 bases, the J end by 11 bases, with 22 bases between. The CDR3 sequence is 15 residues long. CDR1 MDHEN and CDR2 SYDVKM come from the germline V gene. The CDR3 here is CASSSSGLSEGGQYF. As DNA, the CDR3 is TGTGCCAGCAGTTCTAGCGGACTTTCCGAGGGGGGGCAGTATTTT.

The chain employs TRBV5-4 and TRBJ2-3; D gene ambiguous. CDR3 size: 14 residues. V lost 5 bases and J lost 3, with 13 bases in between. Germline lookup yields CDR1 SGHNT and CDR2 YYREEE (reference sequence). CDR3 sequence: CASRPGQGTDTQYF. In nucleotides, the CDR3 is TGTGCCAGCAGGCCGGGCCAAGGGACAGATACGCAGTATTTT.

Only one count was recorded for this clone. This rearrangement joins TRBV20-1 to TRBJ1-1; D remains unclear. Trimming pared 3 bases from V and 3 bases from J, leaving 5 bases between. The CDR3 is made up of 11 amino acids. CDR1 and CDR2 from the germline V gene are DFQATT and SNEGSKA (reference sequence). The CDR3 sequence: CSARGDTEAFF. CDR3 sequence (DNA): TGCAGTGCTAGGGGCGACACTGAAGCTTTCTTT.

This chain connects TRBV7-8 to TRBJ2-2; D is uncertain. The length of the CDR3 is 14 residues. Germline lookup yields CDR1 SGHVS and CDR2 FQNEAQ. The ends were cut back, 1 base at V and 5 bases at J, with 8 bases in the middle. CDR3 nucleotide sequence: TGTGCCAGCAGCTTAGGATCAGGAACCGGGGAGCTGTTTTTT. Residues: CASSLGSGTGELFF. The complete variable domain, with remaining parts taken from reference TRBV7-8 and TRBJ2-2, reads GAGVSQSPRYKVAKRGQDVALRCDPISGHVSLFWYQQALGQGPEFLTYFQNEAQLDKSGLPSDRFFAERPEGSVSTLKIQRTQQEDSAVYLCASSLGSGTGELFFGEGSRLTVL.